This T cell receptor beta chain was retrieved from a study of T-cell memory formation after mild COVID-19. MiXCR was run by TCRdb on the 5' RACE reads, yielding one entry per CDR3 protein. The sample contains 500,000 to 550,000 distinct CDR3 sequences, around 21% of which appear only once. V lost 2 bases, J lost 5 bases, and 9 bases lay in between. CDR3 length equals 13 residues. Germline-derived CDR1 and CDR2 are MNHNY and SVGAGI (reference sequence). The specimen sequenced was PBMCs or a T cell subset sorted from them (not recorded which). This TCR was recovered from an adult woman who had mild COVID-19 (a few samples of this study predate the infection). Cell type and time point are not known. The rearrangement uses TRBV6-6 and TRBJ1-2; D unclear. CDR3 region: CASSYRTGYGYTF. Written as DNA, the CDR3 is TGTGCCAGCAGTTACCGGACGGGTTATGGCTACACCTTC.